This is a list of T cell receptor beta chains from one sample in a study of cytomegalovirus exposure and HLA in healthy donors. Only in-frame clones appear in the TCRdb table, and some are missing; sequencing was by immunoSEQ multiplex PCR. The sample holds fewer than 85,000 clones, roughly two thirds seen once. Sequenced sample: PBMCs. These receptors were obtained from a man aged 60 to 75 in good health and CMV-seropositive. CDR3s include the opening cysteine and the closing phenylalanine or tryptophan. Fields, in order: V gene, CDR3 protein.

V: TRBV11-2
CDR3: CASRSSGETQYF

V: TRBV19
CDR3: CASSRSGTVLSNQPQHF

V: TRBV7-2
CDR3: CASSLGGRRDQPQHF

V: TRBV4-3
CDR3: CASSHQTSGGALGTDTQYF

V: TRBV2
CDR3: CASSRDRARGQPQHF

V: TRBV12-5
CDR3: CASGTRDSNYEQYF

V: TRBV7-8
CDR3: CASSSGPGQAIAETQYF

V: TRBV19
CDR3: CASRKRGQGLIGYGYTF

V: TRBV5-1
CDR3: CASSLSSGSYEQFF

V: TRBV5-4
CDR3: CASSLRLSGGSYEQYF

V: TRBV11-1
CDR3: CASSLWDRSAGELFF

V: TRBV7-9
CDR3: CASSEQGRDAEAFF

V: TRBV30
CDR3: CAWSRLLGRTDTQYF

V: TRBV6-4
CDR3: CASSDRGHNEQFF

V: TRBV4-1
CDR3: CASSRGETQGEKLFF

V: TRBV4-3
CDR3: CASSRNRGSYNSPLHF

V: TRBV15
CDR3: CATSRARGTGTYNEQFF

V: TRBV28
CDR3: CASSFNRVGQPQHF

V: TRBV4-1
CDR3: CASSQEETGGRGTQYF

V: TRBV19
CDR3: CASKGPELFF

V: TRBV29-1
CDR3: CSVNPGQGWRGGYTF

V: TRBV5-1
CDR3: CASSTQSGTGYTGELFF

V: TRBV5-1
CDR3: CASSLGQPTDTEAFF

V: TRBV19
CDR3: CASSPTGGQDYGYTF

V: TRBV19
CDR3: CASRETGGPYEQYF

V: TRBV11-1
CDR3: CASSPGRGFLDGYTF

V: TRBV9
CDR3: CASSQGRAANTQYF